The clone carrying this T cell receptor (beta chain) was seen at least ten times. CDR3 length: 14 residues. The trim removed 6 bases at V and 5 bases at J, leaving 5 bases unmatched. Germline V gives CDR1 SQVTM, CDR2 ANQGSEA. The data are from a study of blood T cells in healthy people across ages. With a J-beta primer mix and a sample-barcoded 5' primer, a second PCR ran 7 to 11 cycles. TCRdb re-derived calls from the 5' RACE reads in MiXCR, one entry per CDR3 protein. There are around 1.5 million distinct CDR3 sequences in the sample; 42% occur only once, and approximately 7.9% lies in the top ten. Roughly 9 milliliters of peripheral blood were drawn from each donor. At least 7 million PBMCs were isolated per sample.

The sample comprised blood. The V and J genes are TRBV29-1 and TRBJ2-5; 14 nucleotides align to TRBD2. The sequence came from a woman between 18 and 30 years old in good health. CDR3 nucleotide sequence: TGCAGCGTGCAAGGGACTAGCGGGAGTGAGACCCAGTACTTC. Its translation: CSVQGTSGSETQYF.